A single sample is the source of the 8 T cell receptor beta chains below, sequenced in a study of blood T cell repertoires in COVID-19. TCRdb's copy holds only in-frame clones and misses some; the assay was immunoSEQ multiplex PCR. The sample yields approximately 210,000 clones, around 83% seen once. The sequenced sample was peripheral blood. All receptors derive from a woman in her fifties or sixties with acute or convalescent COVID-19.

V gene TRBV5-5 combines with J gene TRBJ1-4, with TRBD1 identical over 9 bases. J gave up 7 bases and V 3 bases, and 7 bases lay outside the gene matches. There are 15 residues in the CDR3. The germline V gene encodes CDR1 SGHKS and CDR2 YYEKEE (reference sequence). The CDR3 loop reads CASSSPGTGTEKLFF. The DNA of the CDR3 is TGTGCCAGCAGCTCCCCCGGGACAGGGACTGAAAAACTGTTTTTT.

The chain joins TRBV5-1 to TRBJ2-1; D is undetermined. Trimming removed 4 bases from V and 2 bases from J, with 13 bases in between. Germline V gene sequence: CDR1 SGHRS, CDR2 YFSETQ. The CDR3 totals 15 residues. CDR3 DNA: TGCGCCAGCAGCAGAGACACCAATGCCTACAATGAGCAGTTCTTC. It specifies CASSRDTNAYNEQFF. The full variable domain, completed using reference TRBV5-1 and TRBJ2-1, is KAGVTQTPRYLIKTRGQQVTLSCSPISGHRSVSWYQQTPGQGLQFLFEYFSETQRNKGNFPGRFSGRQFSNSRSEMNVSTLELGDSALYLCASSRDTNAYNEQFFGPGTRLTVL.

The chain has TRBV11-2 and TRBJ2-7; TRBD2 might be the D (5 bases). The CDR3 consists of 12 residues. V dropped 2 bases and J dropped 5 bases, with 7 bases sitting between them. Per germline, CDR1 SGHAT and CDR2 FQNNGV. This CDR3 is CASSLQRDEQYF. The DNA of the CDR3 is TGTGCCAGCAGCTTACAGAGGGACGAGCAGTACTTC. The entire variable domain, with the rest obtained from reference TRBV11-2 and TRBJ2-7, is as follows: EAGVAQSPRYKIIEKRQSVAFWCNPISGHATLYWYQQILGQGPKLLIQFQNNGVVDDSQLPKDRFSAERLKGVDSTLKIQPAKLEDSAVYLCASSLQRDEQYFGPGTRLTVT.

The chain is built from TRBV12-3 or TRBV12-4 and TRBJ1-1, with D hard to call. Trimming pared 5 bases from V and 7 bases from J, leaving 11 bases between. This CDR3 has 12 residues. The CDR3 DNA is TGTGCCAGCAGTGAGGGCGACTTTGAAGCTTTCTTT. This translates into CASSEGDFEAFF.

This clone showed up many times. The gene calls are TRBV9 and TRBJ2-1, with 15 bases that match TRBD2. Per germline, CDR1 SGDLS and CDR2 YYNGEE. This CDR3 has 15 residues. After removal of 3 bases from V and 7 bases from J, the junction contained 2 bases not matched to a gene. DNA of the CDR3: TGTGCCAGCAGCGCGGGACTAGCGGGAGGAAATGAGCAGTTCTTC. It is translated as CASSAGLAGGNEQFF.

This clone was observed a handful of times. The V call is TRBV2, the J call TRBJ1-2; D call uncertain. The V and J ends lost 7 bases and 0 bases respectively, with 15 bases between them. The germline V gene encodes CDR1 SNHLY and CDR2 FYNNEI. The CDR3 is 15 residues long. DNA of the CDR3: TGTGCCAGCACCCCCTCGCCTGCAGCTAACTATGGCTACACCTTC. Amino acid sequence: CASTPSPAANYGYTF.

The genes are TRBV11-2 and TRBJ2-7; D not resolved. Germline-derived CDR1 and CDR2 are SGHAT and FQNNGV. The CDR3 is 15 amino acids. Trimming removed 7 bases at V and 6 bases at J, with 22 bases between. The CDR3 DNA reads TGTGCCAGCAACGAGCACGGCTACTCTGGGCTCGAGCAGTACTTC. Encoded protein: CASNEHGYSGLEQYF.

There are a few counts of this clone. This chain connects TRBV5-6 to TRBJ2-1; TRBD1 might be the D (6 bases). The V end lost 5 bases, the J end lost 1 base, and 19 bases lay between the germline ends. The CDR3 sequence is 17 residues long. CDR1 is SGHDT, CDR2 YYEEEE, per germline. The CDR3 DNA reads TGTGCCAGCAGTTCGGACCCCGGGACAAGGTCCTACAATGAGCAGTTCTTC. This gives the protein CASSSDPGTRSYNEQFF.